This TCR beta chain was sequenced for a study of blood T cell repertoires in COVID-19. At the level of the study: Sites in the United States, Italy and Spain provided acute and convalescent COVID-19 samples.

Assay: immunoSEQ multiplex PCR; the TCRdb copy retains only in-frame clones and omits some. The sample includes some 270,000 clones, over 75% of them seen just once. V was pared by 3 bases and J by 6 bases, with 15 bases between. This CDR3 is 14 amino acids long. Germline V gene data show CDR1 as LGHDT and CDR2 as YNNKEL (reference sequence). The rearrangement links TRBV3-1 (or the pseudogene TRBV3-2) to TRBJ2-7; D perhaps matches TRBD2 (6 bases). The sample was peripheral blood. This TCR came from an older woman with acute or convalescent COVID-19. As DNA, the CDR3 is TGTGCCAGCAGCCAGCGGACGTTGGGAGGCGAGCAGTACTTC. This translates into CASSQRTLGGEQYF.